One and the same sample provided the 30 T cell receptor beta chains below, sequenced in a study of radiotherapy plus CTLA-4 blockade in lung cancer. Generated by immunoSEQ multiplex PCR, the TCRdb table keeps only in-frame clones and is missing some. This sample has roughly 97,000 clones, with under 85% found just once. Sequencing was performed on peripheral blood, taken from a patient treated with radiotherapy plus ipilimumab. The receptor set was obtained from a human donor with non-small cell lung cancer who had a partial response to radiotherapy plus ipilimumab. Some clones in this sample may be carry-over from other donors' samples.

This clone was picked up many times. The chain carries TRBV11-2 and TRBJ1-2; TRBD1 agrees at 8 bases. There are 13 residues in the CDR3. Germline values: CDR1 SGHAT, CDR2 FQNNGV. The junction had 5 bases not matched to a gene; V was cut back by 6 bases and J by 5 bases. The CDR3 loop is CASRGQANYGYTF. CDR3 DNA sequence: TGTGCCAGCAGGGGACAGGCCAATTATGGCTACACCTTC.

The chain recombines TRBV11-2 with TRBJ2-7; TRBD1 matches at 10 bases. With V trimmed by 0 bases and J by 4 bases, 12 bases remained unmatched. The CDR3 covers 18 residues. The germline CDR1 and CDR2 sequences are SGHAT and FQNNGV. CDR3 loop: CASSLDALSGTGEYEQYF. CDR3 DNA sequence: TGTGCCAGCAGCTTAGATGCGTTGAGCGGGACAGGGGAATACGAGCAGTACTTC.

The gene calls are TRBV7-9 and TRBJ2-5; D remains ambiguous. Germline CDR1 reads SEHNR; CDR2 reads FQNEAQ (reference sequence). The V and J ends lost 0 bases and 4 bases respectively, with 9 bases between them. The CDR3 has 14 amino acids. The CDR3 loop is CASSLALPPETQYF. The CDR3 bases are TGTGCCAGCAGCTTAGCACTCCCCCCAGAGACCCAGTACTTC.

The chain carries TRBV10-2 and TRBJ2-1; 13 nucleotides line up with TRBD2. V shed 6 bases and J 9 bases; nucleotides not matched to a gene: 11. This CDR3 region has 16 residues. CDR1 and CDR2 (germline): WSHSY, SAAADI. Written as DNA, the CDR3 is TGCGCCAGCAGGGGAACTACTAGCGGGGGGGCCGCTGAGCAGTTCTTC. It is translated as CASRGTTSGGAAEQFF.

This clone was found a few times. This CDR3 reads CASRGQSSSYEQYF. The CDR3 region has the DNA TGTGCCAGCAGGGGACAGTCTAGCTCCTACGAGCAGTACTTC. This chain uses TRBV2 with TRBJ2-7; TRBD1 matches at 7 bases. Trimming took 6 bases from V and 0 from J; bases not matched to a gene: 5. The CDR3 totals 14 residues. Germline V gene data show CDR1 as SNHLY and CDR2 as FYNNEI. Based on the CDR3 plus reference TRBV2 and TRBJ2-7, the full variable domain is EPEVTQTPSHQVTQMGQEVILRCVPISNHLYFYWYRQILGQKVEFLVSFYNNEISEKSEIFDDQFSVERPDGSNFTLKIRSTKLEDSAMYFCASRGQSSSYEQYFGPGTRLTVT.

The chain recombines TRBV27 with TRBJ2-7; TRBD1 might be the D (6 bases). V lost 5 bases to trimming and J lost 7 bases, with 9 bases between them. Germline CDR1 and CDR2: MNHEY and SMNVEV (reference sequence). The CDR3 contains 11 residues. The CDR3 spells CASSQGWEQYF. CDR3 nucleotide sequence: TGTGCCAGCAGTCAGGGGTGGGAGCAGTACTTC.

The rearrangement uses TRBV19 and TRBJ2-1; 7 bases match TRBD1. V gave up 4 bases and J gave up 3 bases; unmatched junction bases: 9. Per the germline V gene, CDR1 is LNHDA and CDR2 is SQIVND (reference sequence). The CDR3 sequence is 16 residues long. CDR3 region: CASSSRRQGRYNEQFF. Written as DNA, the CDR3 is TGTGCCAGTAGTAGCCGTCGACAGGGCCGCTACAATGAGCAGTTCTTC. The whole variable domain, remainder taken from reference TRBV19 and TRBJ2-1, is DGGITQSPKYLFRKEGQNVTLSCEQNLNHDAMYWYRQDPGQGLRLIYYSQIVNDFQKGDIAEGYSVSREKKESFPLTVTSAQKNPTAFYLCASSSRRQGRYNEQFFGPGTRLTVL.

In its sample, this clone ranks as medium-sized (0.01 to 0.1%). The CDR3 loop is CASSNQQGDTYGYTF. The DNA of the CDR3 is TGTGCCAGCAGTAACCAACAGGGGGATACCTATGGCTACACCTTC. This chain joins TRBV6-5 and TRBJ1-2; 8 positions match TRBD1. The V segment lost 5 bases and the J segment 4 bases; nucleotides outside the gene matches: 9. The CDR3 is made up of 15 amino acids. Germline loops: CDR1 MNHEY, CDR2 SVGAGI.

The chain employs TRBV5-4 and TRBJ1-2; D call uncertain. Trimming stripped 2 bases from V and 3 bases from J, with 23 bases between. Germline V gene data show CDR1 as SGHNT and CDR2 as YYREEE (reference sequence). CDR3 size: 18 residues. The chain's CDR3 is CASSFAGSDYLGDYGYTF. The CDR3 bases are TGTGCCAGCAGCTTTGCTGGGTCAGACTACCTTGGGGACTATGGCTACACCTTC.

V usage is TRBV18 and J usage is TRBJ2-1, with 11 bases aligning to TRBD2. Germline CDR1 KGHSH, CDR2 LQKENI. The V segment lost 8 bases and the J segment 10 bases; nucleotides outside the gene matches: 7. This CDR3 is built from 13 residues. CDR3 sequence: CASLSGRAGEQFF. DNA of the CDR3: TGTGCCAGCCTTAGCGGGAGGGCCGGGGAGCAGTTCTTC.

Here the CDR3 DNA reads TGTGCCAGCGCCCCGAGAGGACAGGGGTTCGACAATGAGCAGTTCTTC. This codes for CASAPRGQGFDNEQFF. This sequence joins TRBV5-4 and TRBJ2-1, with 9 bases lining up with TRBD1. There are 16 residues in the CDR3. V lost 7 bases, J lost 5 bases, and 13 bases stayed unmatched. The germline V gene has CDR1 SGHNT and CDR2 YYREEE (reference sequence). Filled out from reference TRBV5-4 and TRBJ2-1, the complete variable domain reads ETGVTQSPTHLIKTRGQQVTLRCSSQSGHNTVSWYQQALGQGPQFIFQYYREEENGRGNFPPRFSGLQFPNYSSELNVNALELDDSALYLCASAPRGQGFDNEQFFGPGTRLTVL.

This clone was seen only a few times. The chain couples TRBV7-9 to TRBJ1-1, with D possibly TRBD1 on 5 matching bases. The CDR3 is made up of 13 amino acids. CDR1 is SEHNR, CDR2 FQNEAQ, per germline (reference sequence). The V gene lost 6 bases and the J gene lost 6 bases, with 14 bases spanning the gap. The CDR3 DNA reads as TGTGCCAGCAGTCGTACACAGGTTGCTGAAGCTTTCTTT. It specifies CASSRTQVAEAFF.

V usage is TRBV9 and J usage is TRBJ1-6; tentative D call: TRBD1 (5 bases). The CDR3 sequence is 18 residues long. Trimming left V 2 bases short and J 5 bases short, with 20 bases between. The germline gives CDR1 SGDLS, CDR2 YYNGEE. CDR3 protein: CASSVGGAGYGDNSPLHF. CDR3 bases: TGTGCCAGCAGCGTTGGCGGTGCAGGGTATGGCGATAATTCACCCCTCCACTTT.

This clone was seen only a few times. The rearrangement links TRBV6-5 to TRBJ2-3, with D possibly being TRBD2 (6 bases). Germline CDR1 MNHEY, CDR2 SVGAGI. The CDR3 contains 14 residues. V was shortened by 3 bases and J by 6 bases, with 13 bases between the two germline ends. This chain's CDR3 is CASSYKRGADTQYF. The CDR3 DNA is TGTGCCAGCAGTTATAAACGCGGGGCGGATACGCAGTATTTT.

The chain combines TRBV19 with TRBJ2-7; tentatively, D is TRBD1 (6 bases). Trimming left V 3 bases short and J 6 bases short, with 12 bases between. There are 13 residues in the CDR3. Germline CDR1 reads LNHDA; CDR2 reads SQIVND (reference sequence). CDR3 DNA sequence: TGTGCCAGTAGTATGGGCAGGGGAGCCGAGCAGTACTTC. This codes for CASSMGRGAEQYF.

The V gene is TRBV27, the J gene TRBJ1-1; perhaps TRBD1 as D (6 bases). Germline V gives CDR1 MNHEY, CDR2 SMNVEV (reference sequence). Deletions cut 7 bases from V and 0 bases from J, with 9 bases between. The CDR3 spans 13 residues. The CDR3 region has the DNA TGTGCCAGCAAGGACAGCCTGAACACTGAAGCTTTCTTT. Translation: CASKDSLNTEAFF.

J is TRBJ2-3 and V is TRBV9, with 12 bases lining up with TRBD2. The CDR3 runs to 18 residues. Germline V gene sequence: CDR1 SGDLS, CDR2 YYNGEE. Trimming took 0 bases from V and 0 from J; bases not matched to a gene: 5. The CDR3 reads CASSVGPGTSGSTDTQYF. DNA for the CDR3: TGTGCCAGCAGCGTAGGCCCCGGGACTAGCGGGAGCACAGATACGCAGTATTTT.

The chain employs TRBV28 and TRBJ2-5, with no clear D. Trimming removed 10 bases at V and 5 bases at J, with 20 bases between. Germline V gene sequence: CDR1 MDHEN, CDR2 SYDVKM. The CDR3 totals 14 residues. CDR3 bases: TGTGCCATCAAAAAGTCGACTCCTGATGAGACCCAGTACTTC. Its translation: CAIKKSTPDETQYF. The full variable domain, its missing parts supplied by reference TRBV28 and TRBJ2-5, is DVKVTQSSRYLVKRTGEKVFLECVQDMDHENMFWYRQDPGLGLRLIYFSYDVKMKEKGDIPEGYSVSREKKERFSLILESASTNQTSMYLCAIKKSTPDETQYFGPGTRLLVL.

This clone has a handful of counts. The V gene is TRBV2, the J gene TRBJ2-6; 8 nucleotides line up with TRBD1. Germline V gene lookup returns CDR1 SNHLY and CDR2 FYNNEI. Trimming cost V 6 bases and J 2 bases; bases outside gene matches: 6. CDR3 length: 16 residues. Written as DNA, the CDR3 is TGTGCCAGCAGAGAGATACAGGGGGCTGGGGCCAACGTCCTGACTTTC. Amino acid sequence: CASREIQGAGANVLTF. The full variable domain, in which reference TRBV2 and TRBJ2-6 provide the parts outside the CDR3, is EPEVTQTPSHQVTQMGQEVILRCVPISNHLYFYWYRQILGQKVEFLVSFYNNEISEKSEIFDDQFSVERPDGSNFTLKIRSTKLEDSAMYFCASREIQGAGANVLTFGAGSRLTVL.

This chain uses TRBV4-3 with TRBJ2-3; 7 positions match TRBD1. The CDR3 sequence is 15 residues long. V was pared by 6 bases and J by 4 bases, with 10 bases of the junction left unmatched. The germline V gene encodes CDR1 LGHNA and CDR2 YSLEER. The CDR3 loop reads CASSPDRVVADTQYF. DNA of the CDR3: TGCGCCAGCAGTCCCGACAGGGTGGTGGCAGATACGCAGTATTTT.

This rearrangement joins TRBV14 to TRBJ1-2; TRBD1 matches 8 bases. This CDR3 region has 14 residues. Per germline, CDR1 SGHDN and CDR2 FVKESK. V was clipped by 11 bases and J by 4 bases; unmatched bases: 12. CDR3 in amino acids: CASGYAGTGYGYTF. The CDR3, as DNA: TGTGCCTCTGGGTACGCAGGGACAGGCTATGGCTACACCTTC. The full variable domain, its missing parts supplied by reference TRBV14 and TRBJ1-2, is EAGVTQFPSHSVIEKGQTVTLRCDPISGHDNLYWYRRVMGKEIKFLLHFVKESKQDESGMPNNRFLAERTGGTYSTLKVQPAELEDSGVYFCASGYAGTGYGYTFGSGTRLTVV.

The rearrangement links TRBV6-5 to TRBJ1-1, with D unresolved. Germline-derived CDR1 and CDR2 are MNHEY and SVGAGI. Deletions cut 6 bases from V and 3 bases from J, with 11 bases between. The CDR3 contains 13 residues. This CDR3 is CASRSQVYTEAFF. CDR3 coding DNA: TGTGCCAGCAGGAGTCAGGTTTACACTGAAGCTTTCTTT.

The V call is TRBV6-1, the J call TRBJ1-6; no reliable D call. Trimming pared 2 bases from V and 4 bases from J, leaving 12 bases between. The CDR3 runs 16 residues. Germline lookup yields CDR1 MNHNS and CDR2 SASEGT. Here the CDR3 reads CASSESGAQYNSPLHF. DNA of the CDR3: TGTGCCAGCAGTGAAAGTGGCGCACAGTATAATTCACCCCTCCACTTT.

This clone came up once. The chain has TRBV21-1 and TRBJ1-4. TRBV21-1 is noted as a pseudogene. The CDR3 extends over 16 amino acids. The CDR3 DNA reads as TGTGCCAGCACCCCACCCTTGACGGGGGGGAGTGAAAAACTGTTTTTT. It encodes CASTPPLTGGSEKLFF.

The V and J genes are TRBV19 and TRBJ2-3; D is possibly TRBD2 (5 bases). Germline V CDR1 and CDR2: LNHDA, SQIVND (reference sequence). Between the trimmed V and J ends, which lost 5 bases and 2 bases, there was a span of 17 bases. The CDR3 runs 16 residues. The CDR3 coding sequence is TGTGCCAGTAGTTACGGCCGTGGCGGGTTCACAGATACGCAGTATTTT. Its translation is CASSYGRGGFTDTQYF.

Here the CDR3 reads CASSLMARGGETQYF. The DNA of the CDR3 is TGCGCCAGCAGTCTCATGGCGCGGGGCGGGGAGACCCAGTACTTC. The chain recombines TRBV5-1 with TRBJ2-5; D perhaps matches TRBD2 (6 bases). V was clipped by 5 bases and J by 5 bases, with 19 bases between them. The germline CDR1 and CDR2 sequences are SGHRS and YFSETQ. This CDR3 spans 15 amino acids.

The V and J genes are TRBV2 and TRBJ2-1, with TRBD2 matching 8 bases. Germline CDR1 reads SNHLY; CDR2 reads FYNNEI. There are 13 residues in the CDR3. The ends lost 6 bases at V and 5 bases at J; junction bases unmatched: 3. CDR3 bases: TGTGCCAGCAGCAGCGGGAGAGACAATGAGCAGTTCTTC. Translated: CASSSGRDNEQFF.

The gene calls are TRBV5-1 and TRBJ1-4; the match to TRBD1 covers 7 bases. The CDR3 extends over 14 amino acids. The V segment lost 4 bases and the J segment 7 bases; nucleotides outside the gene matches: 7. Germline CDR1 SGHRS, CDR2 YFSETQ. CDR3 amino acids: CASSTGTESEKLFF. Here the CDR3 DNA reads TGCGCCAGCAGCACCGGGACAGAGAGTGAAAAACTGTTTTTT.

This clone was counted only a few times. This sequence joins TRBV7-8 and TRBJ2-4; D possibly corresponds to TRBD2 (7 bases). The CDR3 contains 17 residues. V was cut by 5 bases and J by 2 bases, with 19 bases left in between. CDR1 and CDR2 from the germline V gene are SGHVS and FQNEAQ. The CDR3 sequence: CASSLIVGGGPKNIQYF. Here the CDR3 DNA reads TGTGCCAGCAGCCTTATAGTAGGGGGGGGTCCCAAAAACATTCAGTACTTC.

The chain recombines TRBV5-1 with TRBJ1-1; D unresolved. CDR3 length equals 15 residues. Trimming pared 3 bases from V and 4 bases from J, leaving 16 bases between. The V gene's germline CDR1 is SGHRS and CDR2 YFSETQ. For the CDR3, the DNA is TGCGCCAGCAGCTCCCTCGAGTCAACCCTCACTGAAGCTTTCTTT. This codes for CASSSLESTLTEAFF.